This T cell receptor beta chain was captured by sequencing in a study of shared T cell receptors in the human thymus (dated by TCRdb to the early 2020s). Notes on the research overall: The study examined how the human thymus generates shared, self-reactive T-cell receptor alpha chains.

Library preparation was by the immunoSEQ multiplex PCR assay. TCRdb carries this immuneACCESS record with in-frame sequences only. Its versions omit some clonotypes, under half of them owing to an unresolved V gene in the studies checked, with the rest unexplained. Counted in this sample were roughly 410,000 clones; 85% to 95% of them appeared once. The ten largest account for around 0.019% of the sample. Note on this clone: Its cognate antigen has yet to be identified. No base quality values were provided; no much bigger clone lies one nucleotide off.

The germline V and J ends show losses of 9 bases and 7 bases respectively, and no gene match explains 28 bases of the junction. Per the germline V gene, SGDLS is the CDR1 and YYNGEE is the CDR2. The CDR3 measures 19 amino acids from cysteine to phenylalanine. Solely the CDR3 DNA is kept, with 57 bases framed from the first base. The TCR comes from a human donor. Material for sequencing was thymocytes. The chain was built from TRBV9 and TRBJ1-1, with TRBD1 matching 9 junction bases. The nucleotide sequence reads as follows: TGTGCCATCAATGGGTCCCGCCTAAACAGGGGGCGTCGGGACTATGAAGCTTTCTTT. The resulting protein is CAINGSRLNRGRRDYEAFF.